This T cell receptor (beta chain) derives from a study of neurological immune-mediated disorders. Study-wide points: The multiple sclerosis repertoire cluster had no clinical or MRI feature associated with it. Patients with HTLV-1-associated myelopathy showed the most TCR clonal expansion. Those with multiple sclerosis showed the least, falling below healthy controls.

TCRdb re-called the 5' RACE reads with MiXCR, one entry per CDR3 protein. Altogether approximately 50,000 distinct CDR3 sequences are present, about 5.8% being singletons, with the ten largest covering approximately 1.5%. This clonotype was recorded at least ten times. Its antigen is as yet unknown. CDR3 size: 14 residues. V gave up 5 bases and J gave up 2 bases; unmatched junction bases: 4. V gene TRBV12-3 or TRBV12-4 combines with J gene TRBJ2-7, with TRBD1 matching over 9 bases. Source material: CD4+ T cells from blood. The source is a woman under 30 with multiple sclerosis. The CDR3 sequence is CASSVWDRAYEQYV. CDR3 bases: TGTGCCAGCAGTGTGTGGGACAGGGCCTACGAGCAGTACGTC.